The 22 T cell receptor beta chains listed next were all sequenced from one sample in a study of T cell responses to AZD1222 COVID-19 vaccine. Produced via immunoSEQ multiplex PCR; TCRdb's table is partial and in-frame only. Counted here are about 170,000 clones, around nine tenths occurring once; the ten biggest clones make up under 2%. Sequencing used peripheral blood, obtained on day 0 of AZD1222 vaccination. These receptors were obtained from an adult in good health.

This chain joins TRBV11-3 and TRBJ1-1; the D is unclear. Germline CDR1 is SGHNT and CDR2 is YENEEA. Trimming shortened V by 2 bases and J by 3 bases, and 7 bases separated the two germline ends. The CDR3 is made up of 13 amino acids. CDR3 in DNA: TGTGCCAGCAGCTTAACAGATTACACTGAAGCTTTCTTT. Amino acid sequence: CASSLTDYTEAFF.

There are a few counts of this clone. This chain joins TRBV28 and TRBJ1-3, with 8 nucleotides matching TRBD1. The junction had 13 bases not matched to a gene; V was cut back by 5 bases and J by 7 bases. The CDR3 totals 16 residues. The germline V gene encodes CDR1 MDHEN and CDR2 SYDVKM. This CDR3 is CASSPPDTGQVNTIYF. CDR3 bases: TGTGCCAGCAGTCCTCCCGACACGGGACAGGTTAACACCATATATTTT.

The chain has TRBV14 and TRBJ1-1, with D unresolved. V was trimmed by 4 bases and J by 1 base, leaving 13 bases between them. From germline, CDR1 is SGHDN and CDR2 FVKESK. The CDR3 runs 15 residues. The CDR3 loop is CASSPAGVGNTEAFF. DNA of the CDR3: TGTGCCAGCAGCCCCGCTGGAGTCGGGAACACTGAAGCTTTCTTT.

This rearrangement joins TRBV7-8 to TRBJ2-7, with a weak D call TRBD1 (5 bases). The CDR3 covers 14 residues. Trimming stripped 1 base from V and 0 bases from J, with 7 bases between. Germline values: CDR1 SGHVS, CDR2 FQNEAQ. This CDR3 is CASSLEQASYEQYF. Here the CDR3 DNA reads TGTGCCAGCAGCTTAGAACAGGCCTCCTACGAGCAGTACTTC.

The chain combines TRBV29-1 with TRBJ1-1; D is unresolved. Germline V gene lookup returns CDR1 SQVTM and CDR2 ANQGSEA. V lost 5 bases and J lost 4, with 14 bases in between. CDR3 size: 13 residues. CDR3 loop: CSVRPGRSTEAFF. The CDR3, as DNA: TGCAGCGTTCGGCCCGGACGGAGCACTGAAGCTTTCTTT.

The chain couples TRBV9 to TRBJ2-3, with D tentatively TRBD2 (6 bases). The V end lost 1 base, the J end lost 6 bases, and 21 bases lay between the germline ends. The germline V gene encodes CDR1 SGDLS and CDR2 YYNGEE. This CDR3 contains 17 residues. CDR3 sequence reads: CASSVLGGDFRSDTQYF. In DNA form, the CDR3 reads TGTGCCAGCAGCGTATTAGGAGGGGATTTTCGTTCGGATACGCAGTATTTT.

Points on this clone: The same CDR3 can be traced to other DNA sequences in this sample. The chain employs TRBV4-2 and TRBJ2-6; TRBD2 agrees at 8 bases. V lost 3 bases to trimming and J lost 4 bases; unmatched junction nucleotides: 5. This CDR3 contains 16 residues. The germline CDR1 and CDR2 sequences are LGHNA and YNFKEQ. The CDR3 loop is CASSQGRGAGANVLTF. CDR3 DNA sequence: TGTGCCAGCAGCCAGGGGCGGGGGGCCGGGGCCAACGTCCTGACTTTC.

The genes are TRBV27 and TRBJ2-3; D unclear. The CDR3 is 14 amino acids. Per germline, CDR1 MNHEY and CDR2 SMNVEV (reference sequence). With 0 bases removed from V and 3 bases from J, the gap between germline ends came to 7 bases. The CDR3 sequence: CASSLSMRTDTQYF. The CDR3 nucleotides read TGTGCCAGCAGTTTATCGATGAGAACAGATACGCAGTATTTT.

This clone was observed once. The chain joins TRBV6-2 or TRBV6-3 to TRBJ2-5, with TRBD1 identical over 8 bases. The germline CDR1 and CDR2 sequences are MNHEY and SVGEGT. V dropped 2 bases and J dropped 1; count of bases not matched to a gene: 3. CDR3 length: 15 amino acids. CDR3 in DNA: TGTGCCAGCAGTTACGGGGGACAGGTCCAAGAGACCCAGTACTTC. The encoded protein is CASSYGGQVQETQYF.

The rearrangement joins TRBV11-3 to TRBJ1-1, with 8 positions matching TRBD1. This CDR3 comprises 12 residues. Germline CDR1 reads SGHNT; CDR2 reads YENEEA. With V trimmed by 5 bases and J by 8 bases, 4 bases remained unmatched. The CDR3: CASSTRTGEAFF. Written as DNA, the CDR3 is TGTGCCAGCAGCACACGGACAGGGGAAGCTTTCTTT. Looking up the rest from reference TRBV11-3 and TRBJ1-1 gives the full variable domain: EAGVVQSPRYKIIEKKQPVAFWCNPISGHNTLYWYLQNLGQGPELLIRYENEEAVDDSQLPKDRFSAERLKGVDSTLKIQPAELGDSAVYLCASSTRTGEAFFGQGTRLTVV.

V usage is TRBV27 and J usage is TRBJ1-5; 11 nucleotides line up with TRBD1. The junction had 13 bases not matched to a gene; V was cut back by 5 bases and J by 4 bases. The CDR3 is made up of 18 amino acids. Germline assignment: CDR1 MNHEY and CDR2 SMNVEV (reference sequence). The CDR3 here is CASSGRTGGLGINQPQHF. CDR3 nucleotide sequence: TGTGCCAGCAGTGGAAGGACAGGGGGCTTAGGGATTAATCAGCCCCAGCATTTT.

This clone occurred once. V usage is TRBV4-3 and J usage is TRBJ2-7, with D possibly matching TRBD2 (6 bases). The CDR3 is made up of 14 amino acids. Germline V gives CDR1 LGHNA, CDR2 YSLEER. V was clipped by 1 base and J by 3 bases, with 10 bases between them. In nucleotides, the CDR3 is TGCGCCAGCAGCCAAGGGAGGGACGTCTACGAGCAGTACTTC. This gives the protein CASSQGRDVYEQYF.

The genes are TRBV5-1 and TRBJ2-1; D might be TRBD2 (6 bases). The germline gives CDR1 SGHRS, CDR2 YFSETQ. The CDR3 is 13 amino acids. Trimming left V 5 bases short and J 8 bases short, with 14 bases between. The DNA for the CDR3 is TGCGCCAGCAGACGCGAGTCGGGGGATGAGCAGTTCTTC. Encoded protein: CASRRESGDEQFF.

The V gene is TRBV7-3, the J gene TRBJ2-3; 8 nucleotides match TRBD1. CDR1 SGHTA and CDR2 FQGTGA come from the germline V gene. The CDR3 runs 13 residues. V shed 5 bases, J shed 9 bases, and the junction held 7 bases outside the gene matches. This CDR3 reads CASSVGTGKTQYF. In nucleotides, the CDR3 is TGTGCCAGCAGCGTCGGGACAGGAAAAACGCAGTATTTT. The whole variable domain, filled in from reference TRBV7-3 and TRBJ2-3, reads GAGVSQTPSNKVTEKGKYVELRCDPISGHTALYWYRQSLGQGPEFLIYFQGTGAADDSGLPNDRFFAVRPEGSVSTLKIQRTERGDSAVYLCASSVGTGKTQYFGPGTRLTVL.

The J gene is TRBJ1-2, the V gene TRBV6-6; 8 bases line up with TRBD1. The CDR3 length is 13 residues. V lost 5 bases, J lost 4 bases, and 3 bases stayed unmatched. In germline, CDR1 is MNHNY, CDR2 SVGAGI (reference sequence). CDR3: CASSPGQAYGYTF. For the CDR3, the DNA is TGTGCCAGCAGTCCGGGACAGGCCTATGGCTACACCTTC.

The chain links TRBV7-6 to TRBJ1-5; D gene unclear. The V gene's germline CDR1 is SGHVS and CDR2 FNYEAQ. The germline V and J ends were trimmed by 0 bases and 1 base, with 13 bases remaining between them. CDR3 length equals 17 residues. CDR3 sequence: CASSLAASLGSNQPQHF. In nucleotides, the CDR3 is TGTGCCAGCAGCTTAGCAGCTAGCCTAGGGAGCAATCAGCCCCAGCATTTT. The full variable domain, with the rest looked up from reference TRBV7-6 and TRBJ1-5, is GAGVSQSPRYKVTKRGQDVALRCDPISGHVSLYWYRQALGQGPEFLTYFNYEAQQDKSGLPNDRFSAERPEGSISTLTIQRTEQRDSAMYRCASSLAASLGSNQPQHFGDGTRLSIL.

This chain links TRBV30 with TRBJ2-4, with a tentative D call TRBD2 (6 bases). CDR1 is GTSNPN, CDR2 SVGIG, per germline (reference sequence). Trimming removed 0 bases at V and 1 base at J, with 10 bases between. The CDR3 sequence is 15 residues long. The CDR3 sequence is CAWSVEGTAKNIQYF. CDR3 bases: TGTGCCTGGAGTGTGGAGGGGACGGCCAAAAACATTCAGTACTTC.

The V gene is TRBV10-3, the J gene TRBJ1-3, with D perhaps TRBD1 (6 bases). V gave up 10 bases and J gave up 0 bases, with 16 bases separating them. Germline assignment: CDR1 ENHRY and CDR2 SYGVKD. The CDR3 extends over 15 amino acids. The CDR3 nucleotides are TGTGCCACCCTGGACAGACCTAACTCTGGAAACACCATATATTTT. The encoded protein is CATLDRPNSGNTIYF.

In its sample, this clone was seen a few times. The rearrangement joins TRBV6-1 to TRBJ1-6; D is unresolved. Germline loops: CDR1 MNHNS, CDR2 SASEGT. Between the trimmed V and J ends, which lost 2 bases and 7 bases, there was a span of 9 bases. CDR3 length equals 14 residues. DNA for the CDR3: TGTGCCAGCAGTGAAAGGGAGGTCAATTCACCCCTCCACTTT. Protein product: CASSEREVNSPLHF.

The gene calls are TRBV6-6 and TRBJ1-1, with TRBD1 matching 12 bases. The CDR3 runs to 13 residues. V gave up 10 bases and J gave up 8 bases; unmatched junction bases: 8. Germline-derived CDR1 and CDR2 are MNHNY and SVGAGI (reference sequence). The CDR3 region has the DNA TGTGCCACCACGGGACAGGGGGCGCGGGAAGCTTTCTTT. It encodes CATTGQGAREAFF.

This clone was counted only a few times. The rearrangement links TRBV28 to TRBJ2-4; D possibly uses TRBD1 or TRBD2 (5 bases each). Germline assignment: CDR1 MDHEN and CDR2 SYDVKM. Trimming removed 8 bases from V and 5 bases from J, with 13 bases in between. This CDR3 contains 13 residues. DNA of the CDR3: TGTGCCAGCGAGGGGACGCAAGAAAACATTCAGTACTTC. This translates into CASEGTQENIQYF.

The chain combines TRBV10-3 with TRBJ2-1, with TRBD2 identical over 8 bases. This CDR3 is 15 amino acids long. Germline V gene sequence: CDR1 ENHRY, CDR2 SYGVKD. Unmatched junction bases numbered 3, after V lost 3 bases and J lost 2 bases. CDR3 amino acids: CAISDSGGTYNEQFF. The CDR3 nucleotides read TGTGCCATCAGTGATTCGGGGGGGACCTACAATGAGCAGTTCTTC.